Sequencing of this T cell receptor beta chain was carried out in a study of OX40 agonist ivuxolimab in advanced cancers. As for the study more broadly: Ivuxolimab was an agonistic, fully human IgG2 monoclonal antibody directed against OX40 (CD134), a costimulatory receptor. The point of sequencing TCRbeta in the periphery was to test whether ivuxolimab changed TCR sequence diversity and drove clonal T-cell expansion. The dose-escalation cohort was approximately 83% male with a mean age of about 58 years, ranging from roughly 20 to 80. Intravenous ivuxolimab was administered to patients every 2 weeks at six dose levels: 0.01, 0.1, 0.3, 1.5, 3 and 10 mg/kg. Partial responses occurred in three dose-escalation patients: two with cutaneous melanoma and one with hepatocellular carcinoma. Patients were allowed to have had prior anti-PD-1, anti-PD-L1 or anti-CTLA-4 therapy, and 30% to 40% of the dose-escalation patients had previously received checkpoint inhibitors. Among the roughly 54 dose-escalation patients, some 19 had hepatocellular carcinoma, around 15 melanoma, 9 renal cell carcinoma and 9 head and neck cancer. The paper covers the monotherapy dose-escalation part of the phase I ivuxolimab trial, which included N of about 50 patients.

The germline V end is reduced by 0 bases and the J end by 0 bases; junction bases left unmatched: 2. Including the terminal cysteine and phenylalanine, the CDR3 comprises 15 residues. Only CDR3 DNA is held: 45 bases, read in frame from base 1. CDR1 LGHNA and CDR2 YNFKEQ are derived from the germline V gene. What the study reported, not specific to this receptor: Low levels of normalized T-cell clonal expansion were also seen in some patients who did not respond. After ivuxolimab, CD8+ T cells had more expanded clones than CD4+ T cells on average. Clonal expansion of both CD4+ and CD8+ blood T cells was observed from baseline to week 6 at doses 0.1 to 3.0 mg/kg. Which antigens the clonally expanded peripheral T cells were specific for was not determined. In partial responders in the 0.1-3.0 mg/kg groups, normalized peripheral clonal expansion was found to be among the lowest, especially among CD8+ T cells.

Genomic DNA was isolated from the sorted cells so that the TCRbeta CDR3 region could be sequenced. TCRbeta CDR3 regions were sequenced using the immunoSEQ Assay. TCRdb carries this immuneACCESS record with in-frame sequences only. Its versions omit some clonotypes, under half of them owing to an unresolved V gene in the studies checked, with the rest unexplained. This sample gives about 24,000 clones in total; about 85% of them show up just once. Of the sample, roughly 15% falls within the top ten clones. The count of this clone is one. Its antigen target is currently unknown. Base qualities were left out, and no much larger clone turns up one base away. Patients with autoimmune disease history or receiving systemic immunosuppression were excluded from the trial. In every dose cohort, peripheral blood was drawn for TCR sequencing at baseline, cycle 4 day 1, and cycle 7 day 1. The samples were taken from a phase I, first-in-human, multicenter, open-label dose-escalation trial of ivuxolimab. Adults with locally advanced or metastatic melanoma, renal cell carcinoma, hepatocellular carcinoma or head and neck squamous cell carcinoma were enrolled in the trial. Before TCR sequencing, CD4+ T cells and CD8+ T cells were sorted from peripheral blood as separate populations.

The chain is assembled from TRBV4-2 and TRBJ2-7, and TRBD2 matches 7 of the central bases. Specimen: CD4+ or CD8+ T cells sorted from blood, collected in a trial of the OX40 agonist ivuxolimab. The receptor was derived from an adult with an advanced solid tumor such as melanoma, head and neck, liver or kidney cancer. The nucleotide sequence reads TGTGCCAGCAGCCAAGAACTAGCGAGCTCCTACGAGCAGTACTTC. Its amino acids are CASSQELASSYEQYF.